What follows are 15 T cell receptor beta chains derived from one specimen sequenced in a study of blood T cell repertoires in COVID-19 (dated by TCRdb to about 2020). Library preparation was by the immunoSEQ multiplex PCR assay. Sourced from immuneACCESS, this table was stored by TCRdb with only in-frame sequences that have V and J called. A share of the clones is absent; for the studies checked, an unresolved V gene accounts for under half, and the remainder has no known explanation. The sample data list over 150,000 clones, and roughly 83% of these were observed just once. Less than 3% of the sample comes from the top ten. Sequencing was carried out using peripheral blood. The source of these receptors is a woman aged 60-75 years with acute or convalescent COVID-19.

The V call is TRBV5-4, the J call TRBJ2-5; TRBD2 might be the D (6 bases). V was cut by 6 bases and J by 5 bases, with 14 bases left in between. The CDR3 extends over 13 amino acids. Germline CDR1 reads SGHNT; CDR2 reads YYREEE (reference sequence). CDR3 in DNA: TGTGCCAGCAACCTCAGGGACTCGGAGACCCAGTACTTC. Translating it yields CASNLRDSETQYF. Together with reference TRBV5-4 and TRBJ2-5, the CDR3 gives the full variable domain: ETGVTQSPTHLIKTRGQQVTLRCSSQSGHNTVSWYQQALGQGPQFIFQYYREEENGRGNFPPRFSGLQFPNYSSELNVNALELDDSALYLCASNLRDSETQYFGPGTRLLVL.

The chain joins TRBV19 to TRBJ1-2; D is ambiguous. Germline V gene sequence: CDR1 LNHDA, CDR2 SQIVND (reference sequence). The CDR3 covers 14 residues. Trimming shortened V by 6 bases and J by 5 bases, and 16 bases separated the two germline ends. The chain's CDR3 is CASRDLTMAYGYTF. CDR3 nucleotides: TGTGCCAGTAGGGACTTGACCATGGCTTATGGCTACACCTTC.

The chain uses TRBV7-2 and TRBJ1-6; 7 nucleotides agree with TRBD1. V shed 5 bases and J 7 bases; nucleotides not matched to a gene: 5. CDR1 and CDR2 (germline): SGHTA, FQGNSA. This CDR3 spans 14 amino acids. As DNA, the CDR3 is TGTGCCAGCAGCCCCGACAGGGTGAATTCACCCCTCCACTTT. Amino acid sequence: CASSPDRVNSPLHF.

This clone was found a few times. The chain couples TRBV28 to TRBJ2-2; 8 nucleotides agree with TRBD1. J lost 1 base, V lost 7 bases, and 5 bases had no gene match. The germline CDR1 and CDR2 sequences are MDHEN and SYDVKM. This CDR3 spans 15 amino acids. The CDR3 loop is CASTPGQENTGELFF. The CDR3 bases are TGTGCCAGCACCCCGGGACAGGAGAACACCGGGGAGCTGTTTTTT.

The V call is TRBV19, the J call TRBJ2-1; 7 nucleotides line up with TRBD2. This CDR3 has 16 residues. The V gene's germline CDR1 is LNHDA and CDR2 SQIVND (reference sequence). V was pared by 0 bases and J by 6 bases, with 8 bases of the junction left unmatched. CDR3 sequence: CASSIDWTRNGNEQFF. Written as DNA, the CDR3 is TGTGCCAGTAGTATAGATTGGACTAGGAATGGCAATGAGCAGTTCTTC. The complete variable domain, with remaining parts taken from reference TRBV19 and TRBJ2-1, reads DGGITQSPKYLFRKEGQNVTLSCEQNLNHDAMYWYRQDPGQGLRLIYYSQIVNDFQKGDIAEGYSVSREKKESFPLTVTSAQKNPTAFYLCASSIDWTRNGNEQFFGPGTRLTVL.

This rearrangement joins TRBV10-3 to TRBJ2-7; D is perhaps TRBD2 (6 bases). V gave up 5 bases and J gave up 3 bases, with 11 bases separating them. Germline CDR1 ENHRY, CDR2 SYGVKD. The CDR3 is 13 amino acids. The CDR3 spells CAISSGQGYEQYF. The CDR3 nucleotides read TGTGCCATCAGTAGCGGGCAGGGCTACGAGCAGTACTTC.

The chain employs TRBV5-4 and TRBJ2-7; 9 bases line up with TRBD2. In germline, CDR1 is SGHNT, CDR2 YYREEE (reference sequence). The CDR3 totals 15 residues. J lost 1 base, V lost 0 bases, and 2 bases had no gene match. Here the CDR3 reads CASSLGLAESYEQYF. DNA of the CDR3: TGTGCCAGCAGCTTGGGACTAGCGGAGTCCTACGAGCAGTACTTC.

This chain uses TRBV28 with TRBJ2-5, with 7 bases fitting TRBD2. The CDR3 sequence is 16 residues long. Germline assignment: CDR1 MDHEN and CDR2 SYDVKM. V trimming: 8 bases; J trimming: 2 bases; junction bases outside the gene matches: 14. CDR3 sequence: CASSSGDLQPQETQYF. In DNA form, the CDR3 reads TGTGCCAGCTCCAGCGGGGACCTCCAACCTCAAGAGACCCAGTACTTC.

V and J are TRBV5-6 and TRBJ1-6, with D tentatively TRBD1 (5 bases). V lost 3 bases and J 4 bases, leaving 14 bases between the germline ends. The germline V gene has CDR1 SGHDT and CDR2 YYEEEE. The CDR3 runs to 16 residues. In nucleotides, the CDR3 is TGTGCCAGCAGCTCTTGGGGGGATACTTATAATTCACCCCTCCACTTT. This encodes CASSSWGDTYNSPLHF.

The chain recombines TRBV10-3 with TRBJ1-6; D gene ambiguous. The ends were cut back, 2 bases at V and 6 bases at J, with 8 bases in the middle. The length of the CDR3 is 14 residues. In germline, CDR1 is ENHRY, CDR2 SYGVKD. The CDR3 nucleotides read TGTGCCATCAGTGAGGTGGCGGGTAATTCACCCCTCCACTTT. Its protein product is CAISEVAGNSPLHF.

The chain couples TRBV6-5 to TRBJ1-5, with D tentatively TRBD1 (5 bases). This CDR3 region has 13 residues. Germline CDR1 is MNHEY and CDR2 is SVGAGI. Trimming removed 6 bases at V and 4 bases at J, with 10 bases between. The chain's CDR3 is CASSFSGNQPQHF. The CDR3 DNA sequence: TGTGCCAGCAGCTTCTCAGGGAATCAGCCCCAGCATTTT.

The CDR3 nucleotides read TGTGCCAGCAGCTTAGCGAGCGGGGGCGCGATAACTGAAGCTTTCTTT. Amino acids: CASSLASGGAITEAFF. The chain is built from TRBV7-9 and TRBJ1-1, with D tentatively TRBD1 (6 bases). This CDR3 contains 16 residues. Germline CDR1 SEHNR, CDR2 FQNEAQ (reference sequence). The V and J ends lost 0 bases and 5 bases respectively, with 16 bases between them.

The chain uses TRBV5-6 and TRBJ1-5; 9 nucleotides agree with TRBD1. The CDR3 consists of 16 residues. V was pared by 4 bases and J by 3 bases, with 8 bases of the junction left unmatched. Germline CDR1 SGHDT, CDR2 YYEEEE. CDR3 DNA: TGTGCCAGCAGCGCCCAACAGGGGGCCCCCAATCAGCCCCAGCATTTT. As protein: CASSAQQGAPNQPQHF.

In this sample, this clone turned up a few times. The gene calls are TRBV7-8 and TRBJ2-5; 7 bases fit TRBD2. The V segment lost 3 bases and the J segment 2 bases; nucleotides outside the gene matches: 18. Germline-derived CDR1 and CDR2 are SGHVS and FQNEAQ. The CDR3 is 19 amino acids. The CDR3 spells CASSLGPTVPGGVQETQYF. In DNA form, the CDR3 reads TGTGCCAGCAGCTTGGGCCCTACAGTCCCGGGGGGAGTACAAGAGACCCAGTACTTC.

This clone showed up just once. The V and J genes are TRBV4-3 and TRBJ1-4; D not certain. V lost 1 base and J 7 bases, leaving 10 bases between the germline ends. This CDR3 region has 14 residues. Germline V gene sequence: CDR1 LGHNA, CDR2 YSLEER. CDR3 sequence reads: CASSQGNGGEKLFF. The CDR3 DNA sequence: TGCGCCAGCAGCCAAGGGAACGGCGGTGAAAAACTGTTTTTT.